A single sample gave rise to the 6 T cell receptor beta chains below, sequenced in a study of beta chain features in type 1 diabetes. Investigators reverse transcribed all isolated RNA, so they sequenced expressed TCRB transcripts. TCRdb's table, derived via immunoSEQ multiplex PCR, lists solely in-frame clones and lacks some. The data contain hundreds of thousands of clones, around 15% of them singletons. The sample was naive CD4+ T cells from blood. These receptors came from a man aged 18 to 30 in good health.

The chain combines TRBV28 with TRBJ1-2; D perhaps matches TRBD1 (6 bases). The CDR3 consists of 14 residues. CDR1 and CDR2 from the germline V gene are MDHEN and SYDVKM. The germline V and J ends were trimmed by 7 bases and 8 bases, with 20 bases remaining between them. Here the CDR3 reads CASTNRAGDGGYTF. In nucleotides, the CDR3 is TGTGCCAGCACCAATCGCGCAGGGGATGGCGGCTACACCTTC.

V usage is TRBV2 and J usage is TRBJ1-5; 9 bases agree with TRBD1. CDR1 is SNHLY and CDR2 is FYNNEI in the germline V gene. The CDR3 has 15 residues. V dropped 1 base and J dropped 6; count of bases not matched to a gene: 4. The CDR3 spells CASSEERGQGQPQHF. CDR3 in DNA: TGTGCCAGCAGTGAAGAGAGGGGACAGGGTCAGCCCCAGCATTTT.

V usage is TRBV10-3 and J usage is TRBJ2-3; D is possibly TRBD2 (6 bases). V was pared by 4 bases and J by 2 bases, with 13 bases between. CDR3 size: 15 residues. The V gene's germline CDR1 is ENHRY and CDR2 SYGVKD. This CDR3 is CAISVLGGNTDTQYF. The CDR3 DNA reads as TGTGCCATCAGTGTTCTTGGGGGGAACACAGATACGCAGTATTTT.

The gene calls are TRBV7-3 and TRBJ2-2; 10 bases align to TRBD1. Germline assignment: CDR1 SGHTA and CDR2 FQGTGA. This CDR3 has 15 amino acids. V gave up 1 base and J gave up 5 bases; unmatched junction bases: 1. The CDR3 spells CASSLRQGATGELFF. In nucleotides, the CDR3 is TGTGCCAGCAGCTTAAGACAGGGGGCAACCGGGGAGCTGTTTTTT.

This sequence joins TRBV7-9 and TRBJ2-5, with D perhaps TRBD2 (6 bases). This CDR3 is built from 15 residues. The germline V gene has CDR1 SEHNR and CDR2 FQNEAQ (reference sequence). V was shortened by 5 bases and J by 2 bases, with 15 bases between the two germline ends. The CDR3 region is CASSQRGTLQETQYF. CDR3 nucleotide sequence: TGTGCCAGCAGCCAACGGGGGACCCTACAAGAGACCCAGTACTTC.

This clone has more than one count but fewer than ten. The rearrangement joins TRBV5-6 to TRBJ2-3, with D maybe TRBD1 (5 bases). The germline gives CDR1 SGHDT, CDR2 YYEEEE. Deletions cut 0 bases from V and 2 bases from J, with 10 bases between. The CDR3 contains 15 residues. The chain's CDR3 is CASSLDRFVTDTQYF. The DNA for the CDR3 is TGTGCCAGCAGCTTGGACAGGTTCGTCACAGATACGCAGTATTTT.